Shown below are 6 T cell receptor beta chains from a single sample sequenced in a study of T cell responses to AZD1222 COVID-19 vaccine. Profiling relied on immunoSEQ multiplex PCR, and the TCRdb table lists in-frame clones only, not all of them. Altogether roughly 120,000 clones are present, roughly 88% being singletons, with the ten largest covering roughly 3.9%. The specimen comprised peripheral blood, sampled on day 0 of MenACWY control vaccination. The receptors were sampled from an adult in good health.

The V gene is TRBV9, the J gene TRBJ2-3; 10 nucleotides agree with TRBD1. The CDR3 extends over 14 amino acids. J lost 3 bases, V lost 4 bases, and 2 bases had no gene match. Germline V gene data show CDR1 as SGDLS and CDR2 as YYNGEE. The CDR3 DNA reads TGTGCCAGCAGCAAGGGACAGGGGACAGATACGCAGTATTTT. Residues: CASSKGQGTDTQYF. Together with reference TRBV9 and TRBJ2-3, the CDR3 gives the full variable domain: DSGVTQTPKHLITATGQRVTLRCSPRSGDLSVYWYQQSLDQGLQFLIQYYNGEERAKGNILERFSAQQFPDLHSELNLSSLELGDSALYFCASSKGQGTDTQYFGPGTRLTVL.

The chain carries TRBV10-2 and TRBJ1-2, with D maybe TRBD1 (6 bases). The CDR3 is made up of 12 amino acids. In germline, CDR1 is WSHSY, CDR2 SAAADI. V dropped 6 bases and J dropped 10 bases, with 15 bases sitting between them. CDR3 amino acids: CASSDRSTYYTF. CDR3 bases: TGCGCCAGCAGCGACAGGAGCACCTACTACACCTTC.

This chain uses TRBV7-2 with TRBJ1-5; tentatively, D is TRBD1 (6 bases). Germline loops: CDR1 SGHTA, CDR2 FQGNSA. Trimming pared 2 bases from V and 4 bases from J, leaving 18 bases between. CDR3 length: 17 amino acids. The CDR3 is CASSLSGVGIGNQPQHF. CDR3 DNA sequence: TGTGCCAGCAGCTTATCAGGGGTGGGTATTGGGAATCAGCCCCAGCATTTT.

DNA for the CDR3: TGTGCCAGCAGTGTTCAGACAGGGGGGATAACAGATACGCAGTATTTT. It specifies CASSVQTGGITDTQYF. The V and J genes are TRBV6-1 and TRBJ2-3, with 9 bases matching TRBD1. This CDR3 contains 16 residues. CDR1 and CDR2 from the germline V gene are MNHNS and SASEGT. J was trimmed by 3 bases and V by 4 bases; bases with no gene match: 8.

This sequence joins TRBV5-5 and TRBJ1-5, with 9 bases lining up with TRBD1. The germline gives CDR1 SGHKS, CDR2 YYEKEE (reference sequence). This CDR3 has 15 amino acids. Losses at the gene ends were 5 bases for V and 4 bases for J; bases not matched to a gene: 7. As DNA, the CDR3 is TGTGCCAGCAGTAAGGACAGGGGCTCTAATCAGCCCCAGCATTTT. It encodes CASSKDRGSNQPQHF.

The chain links TRBV7-9 to TRBJ1-1; 10 bases are shared with TRBD1. This CDR3 contains 11 residues. CDR1 SEHNR and CDR2 FQNEAQ come from the germline V gene (reference sequence). V was pared by 3 bases and J by 11 bases, with 0 bases of the junction left unmatched. In DNA, the CDR3 is TGTGCCAGCAGCTTGGGACAGGGGGCTTTCTTT. Translation gives CASSLGQGAFF.